The TCR beta chain described here comes from a study of blood T cell repertoires in COVID-19. Study at large: T cells, B-cell-depleted T cells, or PBMCs supplied cDNA or gDNA.

This clone occurred once. Profiled with immunoSEQ multiplex PCR; TCRdb holds only in-frame clones, not every one. The table shows a few hundred thousand clones, with about 87% occurring only once. Trimming left V 7 bases short and J 5 bases short, with 8 bases between. Germline V gene sequence: CDR1 SNHLY, CDR2 FYNNEI. There are 11 residues in the CDR3. The rearrangement uses TRBV2 and TRBJ2-5, with a possible D match to TRBD1 (6 bases). Material: peripheral blood. This TCR was recovered from a woman aged 25 to 39 who had recovered from COVID-19. The CDR3 nucleotides read TGTGCCAGCAATAGGGGGGAGACCCAGTACTTC. Its protein product is CASNRGETQYF.